These 6 T cell receptor beta chains were all obtained from the same sample, sequenced in a study of shared clonotypes between healthy human individuals. Generated by immunoSEQ multiplex PCR, the TCRdb table keeps only in-frame clones and is missing some. The profile shows about 2.4 million clones, over 85% of them singletons. Source material: naive CD4+ T cells from PBMCs. Sample subset: CD45RA+ positively selected. Every receptor here comes from a man aged 18 to 29 in good health. Some clones in this sample may be carry-over from other donors' samples.

The chain employs TRBV7-9 and TRBJ1-2; D might be TRBD1 (5 bases). The germline gives CDR1 SEHNR, CDR2 FQNEAQ (reference sequence). Trimming took off 5 bases at V and 0 bases at J, with 13 bases between the two ends. This CDR3 has 15 amino acids. The CDR3 nucleotides read TGTGCCAGCAGCGGAGGGGACGGTTCTAACTATGGCTACACCTTC. This sequence encodes CASSGGDGSNYGYTF.

This chain uses TRBV5-1 with TRBJ2-5; D is ambiguous. In germline, CDR1 is SGHRS, CDR2 YFSETQ. There are 13 residues in the CDR3. The germline V and J ends were trimmed by 0 bases and 5 bases, with 8 bases remaining between them. Here the CDR3 reads CASSLDYRETQYF. In nucleotides, the CDR3 is TGCGCCAGCAGCTTGGATTACCGGGAGACCCAGTACTTC.

This clone has a single count. The chain couples TRBV7-9 to TRBJ2-4; D might be TRBD2 (6 bases). Trimming took 7 bases from V and 5 from J, leaving 21 bases between them. This CDR3 is 16 amino acids long. Germline V lookup: CDR1 SEHNR, CDR2 FQNEAQ (reference sequence). This chain's CDR3 is CASTPVEERVENIQYF. In DNA, the CDR3 is TGTGCCAGCACCCCCGTAGAGGAGCGGGTAGAAAACATTCAGTACTTC.

This chain connects TRBV27 to TRBJ1-6; tentatively, D is TRBD1 (5 bases). The CDR3 runs to 15 residues. The V gene lost 3 bases and the J gene lost 8 bases, with 14 bases spanning the gap. Germline CDR1 MNHEY, CDR2 SMNVEV (reference sequence). The CDR3, as DNA: TGTGCCAGCAGTTTTTTCGTCGGGGGTTATTCACCCCTCCACTTT. It translates to CASSFFVGGYSPLHF.

CDR3 sequence: CASSLYGADTEAFF. The CDR3 DNA is TGTGCCAGCAGTTTATATGGGGCGGACACTGAAGCTTTCTTT. The rearrangement uses TRBV28 and TRBJ1-1; TRBD1 is a possible D gene (5 bases). The CDR3 has 14 amino acids. Trimming cost V 1 base and J 3 bases, with 9 bases left between them. The germline V gene has CDR1 MDHEN and CDR2 SYDVKM.

The chain joins TRBV6-6 to TRBJ2-1, with D possibly being TRBD2 (6 bases). With 4 bases removed from V and 3 bases from J, the gap between germline ends came to 13 bases. This CDR3 spans 15 amino acids. CDR1 is MNHNY and CDR2 is SVGAGI in the germline V gene (reference sequence). CDR3: CASSSTGAVYNEQFF. CDR3 DNA sequence: TGTGCCAGCAGTTCTACGGGAGCGGTCTACAATGAGCAGTTCTTC.